Reported below is one T cell receptor beta chain. These data are taken from a study of control samples from healthy donors and cancer patients. TCRdb keeps only in-frame clones here, not all; method: immunoSEQ multiplex PCR. The sample consists of about 140,000 clones, about 91% of them appearing once. The sequenced material came from blood. The receptor was derived from a man between 18 and 29 years old in good health.

As DNA, the CDR3 is TGTGCCAGTAGGCCTTCCCGGGAATCCTACGAGCAGTACTTC. It codes for CASRPSRESYEQYF. The rearrangement joins TRBV19 to TRBJ2-7, with D possibly being TRBD2 (5 bases). Trimming stripped 6 bases from V and 1 base from J, with 13 bases between. CDR3 length equals 14 residues. Germline V gene sequence: CDR1 LNHDA, CDR2 SQIVND (reference sequence). Complete variable domain (other parts from reference TRBV19 and TRBJ2-7): DGGITQSPKYLFRKEGQNVTLSCEQNLNHDAMYWYRQDPGQGLRLIYYSQIVNDFQKGDIAEGYSVSREKKESFPLTVTSAQKNPTAFYLCASRPSRESYEQYFGPGTRLTVT.